The rows below give T cell receptor beta chains drawn from one sample of a study of cytomegalovirus exposure and HLA in healthy donors. Libraries were prepared by immunoSEQ multiplex PCR; TCRdb keeps only in-frame clonotypes and omits some of them. The sample yields some 70,000 clones, roughly 66% seen once. Sequenced sample: PBMCs. The receptors originated from a woman aged 45-59 years in good health and CMV-seronegative. Both conserved end residues are trimmed from each CDR3. D genes are given only for firm matches. Clone size is given for some rows only: seen once, a few or many times, or a class if the clone is expanded.

CDR3	D	V	J	size
ASSSHRGSVSRIYGYT	TRBD1	TRBV27	TRBJ1-2	few
ASTQGRGLNTEAF	NA	TRBV9	TRBJ1-1	NA
ASNRGAHEQY	TRBD1	TRBV12-5	TRBJ2-7	NA
ASARQGGYNEQF	NA	TRBV6-5	TRBJ2-1	NA
ASSLMGQGAGGGNQPQH	TRBD1	TRBV5-6	TRBJ1-5	few
ASSLRQGAEGGYT	TRBD1	TRBV5-1	TRBJ1-2	few
ASSLGFSGYSNYGYT	NA	TRBV5-6	TRBJ1-2	NA
ASSFPGSRGRYEQY	TRBD1	TRBV5-4	TRBJ2-7	NA
ASSYSGLGHQPQH	NA	TRBV6-5	TRBJ1-5	NA
ASSRQKRSSYEQY	NA	TRBV4-2	TRBJ2-7	NA
AWSVDSNEKLF	NA	TRBV30	TRBJ1-4	NA
ASAGTDQETQY	TRBD1	TRBV6-5	TRBJ2-5	once